These T cell receptor beta chains were read from a single sample in a study of cytomegalovirus exposure and HLA in healthy donors. TCRdb keeps only in-frame clones here, not all; method: immunoSEQ multiplex PCR. The table lists about 120,000 clones, 80% to 90% of them singletons, with about 1.8% in the top ten. Input material: PBMCs. The source of these receptors is a man aged 35 to 55 in good health and CMV-seronegative. Both conserved end residues are part of each CDR3. The D gene is left open where the match is weak. Only part of the rows carry a size: once, few, many, or a class if the clone is expanded.

clone_size,cdr3_length,j_call,v_call,d_call,cdr3_nt,cdr3_aa
NA,14,TRBJ2-3,TRBV6-4,NA,TGTGCCAGCAGTGAAGGGACTAGCACAGATACGCAGTATTTT,CASSEGTSTDTQYF
NA,14,TRBJ2-1,TRBV9,NA,TGTGCCAGCAGCCAAGGGGCTACCTACAATGAGCAGTTCTTC,CASSQGATYNEQFF
NA,16,TRBJ2-2,TRBV10-3,NA,TGTGCCATCAGTGAGTCAAGATCCGGGTACACCGGGGAGCTGTTTTTT,CAISESRSGYTGELFF
NA,15,TRBJ1-2,TRBV4-2,TRBD1,TGTGCCAGCAGCACAACAGGGGGCGCCGGCTATGGCTACACCTTC,CASSTTGGAGYGYTF
NA,15,TRBJ2-1,TRBV9,NA,TGTGCCAGCAGCGTACGGGGGAACAGGTACAATGAGCAGTTCTTC,CASSVRGNRYNEQFF
NA,14,TRBJ2-7,TRBV5-4,NA,TGTGCCAGCAGCCCGGGGACATCGCTGGACGGGCAGTACTTC,CASSPGTSLDGQYF
NA,11,TRBJ1-2,TRBV19,NA,TGTGCCACCTTCTTCTACTATGGCTACACCTTC,CATFFYYGYTF
few,15,TRBJ2-1,TRBV14,TRBD2,TGTGCCAGCAGCCAATCTAGCGGGGGCGGGAATGAGCAGTTCTTC,CASSQSSGGGNEQFF
NA,13,TRBJ1-6,TRBV2,NA,TGTGCCAGCAAGTGGACAGTAGGTTCACCCCTCCACTTT,CASKWTVGSPLHF
NA,15,TRBJ2-1,TRBV11-1,TRBD1,TGTGCCAGCAGCCAGACAGGGACCAATTACAATGAGCAGTTCTTC,CASSQTGTNYNEQFF
NA,14,TRBJ2-2,TRBV19,TRBD2,TGTGCCAGCACTAGCGGCCTATACACCGGGGAGCTGTTTTTT,CASTSGLYTGELFF
NA,14,TRBJ2-5,TRBV4-3,TRBD2,TGCGCCAGCAGCCAAGATTCGGGGGGGCAGACCCAGTACTTC,CASSQDSGGQTQYF
NA,15,TRBJ2-1,TRBV14,NA,TGTGCCAGCAGCCAAGTTGGCGACTTGCTAGGAGAGCAGTTCTTC,CASSQVGDLLGEQFF
NA,16,TRBJ2-2,TRBV6-5,TRBD2,TGTGCCAGCAGTTACTCTTCGGGGGGGGCGACCGGGGAGCTGTTTTTT,CASSYSSGGATGELFF
NA,16,TRBJ2-3,TRBV7-3,TRBD2,TGTGCCAGCAGCCCTGGGACTAGCGGGAGGACAGATACGCAGTATTTT,CASSPGTSGRTDTQYF
NA,14,TRBJ2-1,TRBV10-3,TRBD2,TGTGCCATCAGTGGGGGGGGGAGCTACAATGAGCAGTTCTTC,CAISGGGSYNEQFF
NA,14,TRBJ1-2,TRBV15,NA,TGTGCCACCAGCAGCAGCGACAGCTTCTATGGCTACACCTTC,CATSSSDSFYGYTF
NA,15,TRBJ2-4,TRBV6-6,NA,TGTGCCAGCAGTACCTTCACGCAAGCCAAAAACAGTCAGTACTTC,CASSTFTQAKNSQYF
NA,11,TRBJ2-5,TRBV12-5,NA,TGTGCTAGTGCCCAGGAAGAGACCCAGTACTTC,CASAQEETQYF
NA,16,TRBJ1-6,TRBV19,NA,TGTGCCAGTAGTATCATGGGGAGCTCCTATAATTCACCCCTCCACTTT,CASSIMGSSYNSPLHF
NA,16,TRBJ2-1,TRBV4-2,NA,TGTGCCAGCAGCCATAGGGAGGGGGGGGATTACAATGAGCAGTTCTTC,CASSHREGGDYNEQFF
NA,15,TRBJ2-1,TRBV18,TRBD2,TGTGCCAGCTCACCGGTACGGGGGGGGAGCAATGAGCAGTTCTTC,CASSPVRGGSNEQFF
NA,14,TRBJ2-7,TRBV19,TRBD2,TGTGCCAGTAGTATTGGACTAGCGGGAAGGGAGCAGTACTTC,CASSIGLAGREQYF
NA,15,TRBJ1-1,TRBV9,TRBD1,TGTGCCAGCAGCCCGACAGGGGCCGTGAACACTGAAGCTTTCTTT,CASSPTGAVNTEAFF
NA,14,TRBJ2-7,TRBV7-7,NA,TGTGCTAGCAGCCCGGGACTCGTTCCCTACGAGCAGTACTTC,CASSPGLVPYEQYF
NA,15,TRBJ1-5,TRBV28,NA,TGTGCCAGCAGTTTTCAGGGCAGCCTCAATCAGCCCCAGCATTTT,CASSFQGSLNQPQHF
NA,13,TRBJ2-5,TRBV11-3,NA,TGTGCCAGCAGCCCGACATTCCAAGAGACCCAGTACTTC,CASSPTFQETQYF
NA,15,TRBJ1-6,TRBV4-3,NA,TGCGCCAGCAGCCAGAACAGCTACCCTAATTCACCCCTCCACTTT,CASSQNSYPNSPLHF
few,15,TRBJ2-5,TRBV28,TRBD1,TGTGCCAGCAGTTTATCCAGGGGGTCAAAAGAGACCCAGTACTTC,CASSLSRGSKETQYF
once,13,TRBJ2-7,TRBV19,TRBD2,TGTGCCACCCGGACTAGCGGGACCTACGAGCAGTACTTC,CATRTSGTYEQYF
NA,16,TRBJ1-1,TRBV18,TRBD1,TGTGCCAGCTCACCAGGACAGGGGGCAATAAACACTGAAGCTTTCTTT,CASSPGQGAINTEAFF
NA,16,TRBJ2-3,TRBV6-4,TRBD2,TGTGCCAGCAGTGACGGGTCTAGCGGGAGCACAGATACGCAGTATTTT,CASSDGSSGSTDTQYF
few,16,TRBJ1-5,TRBV19,TRBD1,TGTGCCAGTAGTGCTGGGACAGGGGTGAGCAATCAGCCCCAGCATTTT,CASSAGTGVSNQPQHF
once,12,TRBJ2-7,TRBV6-6,NA,TGTGCCAGCAGTTACTTCGGGGGAGAGCAGTACTTC,CASSYFGGEQYF
NA,15,TRBJ2-3,TRBV19,NA,TGTGCCAGTAGTATAGGGTTGAGCGTTGCAGATACGCAGTATTTT,CASSIGLSVADTQYF
NA,14,TRBJ1-5,TRBV2,NA,TGTGCCAGCAGTGAAGCCCTTAGCAATCAGCCCCAGCATTTT,CASSEALSNQPQHF
NA,12,TRBJ1-3,TRBV5-8,NA,TGTGCCGCCAGGTTAACAGAAAACACCATATATTTT,CAARLTENTIYF
NA,18,TRBJ1-2,TRBV10-1,TRBD1,TGCGCCAGCAGTGAATTACTGGGACAGCAGTTTACTAACTATGGCTACACCTTC,CASSELLGQQFTNYGYTF
once,14,TRBJ2-7,TRBV27,NA,TGTGCCAGCAACGAGCACGGTGAAGCCTACGAGCAGTACTTC,CASNEHGEAYEQYF
NA,13,TRBJ1-4,TRBV18,TRBD1,TGTGCCAGCGCCGGACAGGCTAATGAAAAACTGTTTTTT,CASAGQANEKLFF
NA,14,TRBJ2-1,TRBV9,NA,TGTGCCAGCAGCGTAAAGTCGGGGTACAATGAGCAGTTCTTC,CASSVKSGYNEQFF
once,15,TRBJ2-7,TRBV15,TRBD2,TGTGCCACCAGCAGAGAACCTAGCGGCCCCTACGAGCAGTACTTC,CATSREPSGPYEQYF